Given below is one T cell receptor beta chain in context. What it recognizes is unknown. The data are from a study of PD-1 blockade in classical Hodgkin lymphoma. The study's findings and limits: Relapsed/refractory patients reportedly had lower baseline diversity than newly diagnosed patients. Complete responders possessed baseline diversity comparable to newly diagnosed patients.

Only in-frame clones appear in the TCRdb table, and some are missing; sequencing was by immunoSEQ multiplex PCR. The sample consists of about 60,000 clones, 90% to 95% of them appearing once. This CDR3 is built from 13 residues. From germline, CDR1 is LNHNV and CDR2 YYDKDF (reference sequence). V dropped 0 bases and J dropped 5 bases, with 2 bases sitting between them. Sample time point: cycle 4 day 1 (C4D1), after six to seven weeks of nivolumab. The patients all showed relapse after autologous stem cell transplantation, while their brentuximab vedotin exposure varied. Best response was recorded as complete response, partial response or progressive disease.

The J gene is TRBJ1-6, the V gene TRBV15; D is unresolved. The sample was peripheral blood mononuclear cells (PBMCs), taken before the fourth cycle of nivolumab. The TCR was taken from a human donor with classical Hodgkin lymphoma. CDR3 sequence reads: CATSRDDNSPLHF. CDR3 DNA: TGTGCCACCAGCAGAGATGATAATTCACCCCTCCACTTT.